These 27 T cell receptor beta chains were sequenced from one sample in a study of T-cell reconstitution after alpha-beta-depleted transplantation in children. The library targeted TCRbeta and was prepared with unique molecular identifiers. Via MiXCR, TCRdb re-called the PCR reads, giving one row per CDR3 protein. The table has about 460,000 distinct CDR3 sequences, under 15% seen once. The material sequenced was PBMCs from the stem cell graft donor, taken from the stem cell graft. These receptor sequences come from a human donor who donated a stem cell graft to a child with combined immunodeficiency.

The chain joins TRBV5-1 to TRBJ1-2, with 7 bases lining up with TRBD1. There are 15 residues in the CDR3. The junction had 10 bases not matched to a gene; V was cut back by 5 bases and J by 3 bases. Germline CDR1 SGHRS, CDR2 YFSETQ. The CDR3 DNA follows: TGCGCCAGCAGTTTCATGGACAGGTTGGACTATGGCTACACCTTC. Its translation: CASSFMDRLDYGYTF.

V usage is TRBV10-3 and J usage is TRBJ1-5, with unresolved D. Trimming took off 11 bases at V and 4 bases at J, with 15 bases between the two ends. This CDR3 contains 13 residues. Germline lookup yields CDR1 ENHRY and CDR2 SYGVKD. The CDR3, as DNA: TGTGCCTCGGCCCCCGTCTCTAATCAGCCCCAGCATTTT. Amino acids: CASAPVSNQPQHF.

This clonotype was recorded a few times. The chain carries TRBV12-3 or TRBV12-4 and TRBJ1-1; D possibly corresponds to TRBD1 (6 bases). The CDR3 contains 13 residues. Trimming pared 4 bases from V and 6 bases from J, leaving 12 bases between. Written as DNA, the CDR3 is TGTGCCAGCAGTTCCGGACAGTCCCCTGAAGCTTTCTTT. This gives the protein CASSSGQSPEAFF.

A remark on this clonotype: Compared with germline, one end of the junction differs, possibly owing to a read error. CDR3 sequence: CASSMTGDETQYF. CDR3 in DNA: TGTGCCAGCAGCATGACAGGGGATGAGACCCAGTATTTC. This chain connects TRBV7-9 to TRBJ2-5, with TRBD1 matching 8 bases. The CDR3 covers 13 residues. Germline values: CDR1 SEHNR, CDR2 FQNEAQ (reference sequence).

This clonotype was found a few times. V is TRBV5-4 and J is TRBJ1-1; 9 nucleotides agree with TRBD1. The CDR3 totals 15 residues. CDR1 and CDR2 (germline): SGHNT, YYREEE (reference sequence). The V segment lost 4 bases and the J segment 7 bases; nucleotides outside the gene matches: 11. CDR3 in amino acids: CASSGRDRATSEAFF. The CDR3 DNA reads as TGTGCCAGCAGCGGGCGGGACAGGGCGACCAGTGAAGCTTTCTTT.

In this sample, this clonotype turned up many times. The V gene is TRBV7-9, the J gene TRBJ1-1; TRBD1 matches 7 bases. The CDR3 runs to 17 residues. The germline CDR1 and CDR2 sequences are SEHNR and FQNEAQ (reference sequence). Trimming took 1 base from V and 1 from J; bases not matched to a gene: 9. The CDR3 nucleotides read TGTGCCAGCAGCTTAGGAAGGACAGGAGACACGAACACTGAAGCTTTCTTT. Protein product: CASSLGRTGDTNTEAFF.

There are a few counts of this clonotype. This chain's CDR3 is CATRGGRTDTQYF. Written as DNA, the CDR3 is TGTGCCACCAGGGGCGGACGCACAGATACGCAGTATTTT. The rearrangement uses TRBV24-1 and TRBJ2-3; D gene ambiguous. Trimming took off 7 bases at V and 1 base at J, with 8 bases between the two ends. CDR3 length: 13 amino acids. CDR1 is KGHDR and CDR2 is SFDVKD in the germline V gene.

This clonotype came up a few times. The V and J genes are TRBV6-5 and TRBJ2-1; TRBD1 might be the D (5 bases). The V end was cut by 2 bases, the J end by 7 bases, with 12 bases between. The CDR3 is made up of 14 amino acids. Germline CDR1 and CDR2: MNHEY and SVGAGI. The CDR3, as DNA: TGTGCCAGCAGTTACCTCAGGGTAGGGAATGAGCAGTTCTTC. This encodes CASSYLRVGNEQFF.

The chain joins TRBV7-9 to TRBJ2-1; D gene unclear. Germline lookup yields CDR1 SEHNR and CDR2 FQNEAQ (reference sequence). The CDR3 covers 14 residues. Trimming removed 1 base from V and 6 bases from J, with 10 bases in between. CDR3 nucleotides: TGTGCCAGCAGCTTAGAGGGCCCCCCCAATGAGCAGTTCTTC. It yields the protein CASSLEGPPNEQFF.

This clonotype has just a few counts. The V call is TRBV20-1, the J call TRBJ2-3; 12 bases fit TRBD2. V was clipped by 6 bases and J by 4 bases; unmatched bases: 14. The CDR3 spans 17 residues. Germline lookup yields CDR1 DFQATT and CDR2 SNEGSKA (reference sequence). CDR3 region: CSANPASGGAFSDTQYF. The CDR3 bases are TGCAGTGCAAACCCGGCTAGCGGGGGGGCTTTTTCAGATACGCAGTATTTT.

V usage is TRBV12-3 or TRBV12-4 and J usage is TRBJ2-2; 7 bases align to TRBD1. V was pared by 1 base and J by 4 bases, with 0 bases of the junction left unmatched. The CDR3 totals 14 residues. CDR3 residues: CASSLGDSTGELFF. The CDR3 DNA reads as TGTGCCAGCAGTTTAGGGGACAGCACCGGGGAGCTGTTTTTT.

The chain employs TRBV5-5 and TRBJ2-2; D gene unclear. The CDR3 covers 15 residues. The V gene's germline CDR1 is SGHKS and CDR2 YYEKEE (reference sequence). Trimming cost V 4 bases and J 4 bases, with 14 bases left between them. The CDR3 bases are TGTGCCAGCAGCCCCAAAACCGCCGGCACCGGGGAGCTGTTTTTT. Protein: CASSPKTAGTGELFF.

The chain has TRBV30 and TRBJ1-2; D unclear. V lost 3 bases and J lost 4, with 12 bases in between. CDR3 size: 13 residues. Germline-derived CDR1 and CDR2 are GTSNPN and SVGIG (reference sequence). In DNA, the CDR3 is TGTGCCTGGAGCCCCGAACTCCCCTATGGCTACACCTTC. This sequence encodes CAWSPELPYGYTF.

This clonotype came up a few times. The chain uses TRBV6-4 and TRBJ2-1, with TRBD2 matching over 13 bases. With 8 bases clipped from V and 9 bases from J, the junction kept 7 bases outside the gene matches. Germline CDR1 and CDR2: MRHNA and SNTAGT. This CDR3 is built from 14 residues. The CDR3 here is CASLRTSGSGEQFF. CDR3 coding DNA: TGTGCCAGCCTACGGACTAGCGGGAGTGGTGAGCAGTTCTTC.

This clonotype has more than one count but fewer than ten. The chain is built from TRBV6-1 and TRBJ1-1; D may be TRBD1 (5 bases). From germline, CDR1 is MNHNS and CDR2 SASEGT. The CDR3 is 14 amino acids. Trimming stripped 6 bases from V and 6 bases from J, with 17 bases between. The CDR3 region has the DNA TGTGCCAGCAGGAGACCAGGGAATAGGGCTGAAGCTTTCTTT. Protein product: CASRRPGNRAEAFF.

The chain uses TRBV18 and TRBJ2-3, with 12 bases lining up with TRBD2. Germline CDR1 is KGHSH and CDR2 is LQKENI. The CDR3 loop spans 18 amino acids. Losses at the gene ends were 3 bases for V and 0 bases for J; bases not matched to a gene: 7. The chain's CDR3 is CASSPLPTSGRSTDTQYF. CDR3 sequence (DNA): TGTGCCAGCTCACCTCTACCGACTAGCGGGAGAAGCACAGATACGCAGTATTTT. The whole variable domain, remainder taken from reference TRBV18 and TRBJ2-3, is NAGVMQNPRHLVRRRGQEARLRCSPMKGHSHVYWYRQLPEEGLKFMVYLQKENIIDESGMPKERFSAEFPKEGPSILRIQQVVRGDSAAYFCASSPLPTSGRSTDTQYFGPGTRLTVL.

V gene TRBV6-2 or TRBV6-3 combines with J gene TRBJ2-7; D not certain. The CDR3 spans 17 residues. Trimming removed 6 bases at V and 2 bases at J, with 23 bases between. The germline V gene encodes CDR1 MNHEY and CDR2 SVGEGT. The CDR3 spells CASSRSGGLRLAYEQYF. The CDR3, as DNA: TGTGCCAGCAGCCGCTCGGGCGGCCTCCGATTAGCCTACGAGCAGTACTTC.

Worth noting for this clonotype: A much more abundant neighbour one base away suggests this may be a read error. The CDR3 DNA reads as TGTGCCAGCAGCTCAAGCGGAGGTGGGAATGAGCGGTTCTTC. It yields the protein CASSSSGGGNERFF. This rearrangement joins TRBV7-9 to TRBJ2-1, with D possibly being TRBD2 (5 bases). This CDR3 is built from 14 residues. In germline, CDR1 is SEHNR, CDR2 FQNEAQ (reference sequence). Based on the CDR3 plus reference TRBV7-9 and TRBJ2-1, the full variable domain is DTGVSQNPRHKITKRGQNVTFRCDPISEHNRLYWYRQTLGQGPEFLTYFQNEAQLEKSRLLSDRFSAERPKGSFSTLEIQRTEQGDSAMYLCASSSSGGGNERFFGPGTRLTVL.

CDR3: CASSFSSGSLNEQFF. CDR3 nucleotide sequence: TGTGCCAGCAGCTTTTCTAGCGGGAGTTTGAATGAGCAGTTCTTC. The J gene is TRBJ2-1, the V gene TRBV7-2; TRBD2 matches at 10 bases. Germline values: CDR1 SGHTA, CDR2 FQGNSA. The CDR3 has 15 amino acids. V lost 3 bases and J lost 7; bases outside the gene matches: 6.

This clonotype occurred a few times. V usage is TRBV5-1 and J usage is TRBJ2-7; TRBD1 agrees at 10 bases. In germline, CDR1 is SGHRS, CDR2 YFSETQ. The CDR3 is made up of 18 amino acids. Unmatched junction bases numbered 16, after V lost 4 bases and J lost 3 bases. The CDR3 region is CASSGGVVPGQGIYEQYF. The CDR3 region has the DNA TGCGCCAGCAGCGGTGGCGTGGTTCCGGGACAGGGGATCTACGAGCAGTACTTC.

This clonotype was seen many times. The chain has TRBV29-1 and TRBJ1-1; TRBD1 agrees at 8 bases. Germline V gene sequence: CDR1 SQVTM, CDR2 ANQGSEA. V lost 6 bases, J lost 3 bases, and 6 bases stayed unmatched. This CDR3 has 13 amino acids. The CDR3 sequence: CSVGETGDTEAFF. CDR3 in DNA: TGCAGCGTCGGGGAGACAGGGGACACTGAAGCTTTCTTT.

CDR3 sequence (DNA): TGTGCCAGCAGCCAGGACAGATCAGATACGCAGTATTTT. This codes for CASSQDRSDTQYF. J is TRBJ2-3 and V is TRBV11-1; TRBD1 might be the D (6 bases). Per germline, CDR1 SGHAT and CDR2 FQDESV (reference sequence). The V end lost 5 bases, the J end lost 4 bases, and 10 bases lay between the germline ends. The CDR3 totals 13 residues.

This clonotype has more than one count but fewer than ten. In DNA, the CDR3 is TGTGCCAGCTCCAGGAGGGGGGGGCTAAGTTCACCCCTCCACTTT. Translated, it gives CASSRRGGLSSPLHF. The rearrangement joins TRBV12-3 or TRBV12-4 to TRBJ1-6; possible D gene TRBD1, 6 bases. The length of the CDR3 is 15 residues. V lost 8 bases and J lost 9, with 20 bases in between.

This clonotype was recorded at least ten times. CDR3 amino acids: CASSRDGNEQFF. In DNA, the CDR3 is TGTGCCAGCAGCAGGGACGGCAATGAGCAGTTCTTC. The V gene is TRBV28, the J gene TRBJ2-1, with D perhaps TRBD1 or TRBD2 (5 bases each). The CDR3 has 12 amino acids. The germline CDR1 and CDR2 sequences are MDHEN and SYDVKM. V lost 6 bases, J lost 6 bases, and 9 bases lay in between.

This clonotype was seen only a few times. This rearrangement joins TRBV7-2 to TRBJ2-7; 7 bases match TRBD2. The CDR3 has 15 residues. Germline V gene sequence: CDR1 SGHTA, CDR2 FQGNSA. V was clipped by 2 bases and J by 5 bases; unmatched bases: 9. The CDR3 reads CASSLIGGSNNEQYF. In nucleotides, the CDR3 is TGTGCCAGCAGCTTAATAGGCGGGAGTAACAACGAGCAGTACTTC.

This clonotype occurred a few times. The chain's CDR3 is CASRLRTGQETQYF. The DNA of the CDR3 is TGCGCCAGCAGGTTGAGGACCGGACAAGAGACCCAGTACTTC. V and J are TRBV5-1 and TRBJ2-5; no clear D. From germline, CDR1 is SGHRS and CDR2 YFSETQ. The CDR3 length is 14 residues. V lost 5 bases and J lost 2, with 13 bases in between.

V gene TRBV24-1 combines with J gene TRBJ2-5, with D hard to call. V was cut by 5 bases and J by 4 bases, with 7 bases left in between. Germline-derived CDR1 and CDR2 are KGHDR and SFDVKD. The CDR3 extends over 12 amino acids. The CDR3 is CATSAVGETQYF. CDR3 sequence (DNA): TGTGCCACCAGTGCCGTGGGAGAGACCCAGTACTTC.